The following is a TCR beta chain sequence with its context. Its antigen remains undetermined. The input lacks base qualities; no much larger clone sits a single base away. The run used an Illumina HiSeq 2500. Quantitative 5'-RACE with molecular barcodes was the method used to prepare the TCR beta libraries. In the paper's pipeline: To identify disease-linked TCR variants, a new computational method was used, one built on a probabilistic model of VDJ rearrangement. The raw public data were reprocessed by TCRdb itself: fastp quality trimming at Q25, MiXCR clonotype calling, in-frame beta chains only. Entries that share a CDR3 protein sequence are merged under the most common genes and DNA. In this record, the V and J calls reflect TCRdb's handling and not the investigators' own analysis. For this sample the table gives around 770,000 distinct CDR3 sequences, of which around a fifth were detected only once. Of the sample, under 20% falls within the top ten clones.

The germline V gene supplies CDR1 SGHRS and CDR2 YFSETQ. The CDR3 measures 15 amino acids from cysteine to phenylalanine. Just the 45-base CDR3 DNA is kept, in frame starting at base 1. At the junction V is shortened by 0 bases and J by 6 bases, with 14 bases in between. This record comes from a study of CD8 T cells in ankylosing spondylitis (dated by TCRdb to about 2017). For context, the study as a whole: The study set out to find disease-linked TCR variants by profiling T cell receptor beta repertoires in ankylosing spondylitis patients and healthy donors. The full study cohort was made up of 25 ankylosing spondylitis patients and 108 healthy donors. Peripheral blood samples were taken, and synovial fluid was additionally collected from ankylosing spondylitis patients.

The paper as a whole reports these results and caveats: According to the report, matched synovial fluid samples from ankylosing spondylitis patients were significantly enriched for the disease-linked clones. Blood from ankylosing spondylitis patients appeared to be characterized by a TCR beta motif made up of several highly homologous amino acid variants. A CD8+ phenotype was shown by the disease-linked clones, which were found at relatively low frequencies in peripheral blood. Some motif variants were previously reported in synovial fluid and blood of reactive arthritis patients, suggesting common disease-initiation mechanisms.

The receptor comes from a male donor with ankylosing spondylitis. This chain is built from TRBV5-1 and TRBJ2-3; the D region possibly corresponds to TRBD1 (5 bases align). Specimen: blood, either unsorted or a sorted T cell fraction (not recorded which). At the DNA level, the sequence is TGCGCCAGCAGCTTGGCACAGGTGGAGTCGGATACGCAGTATTTT. Translated, this gives CASSLAQVESDTQYF.